These T cell receptor beta chains were read from a single sample in a study of regulatory T cells in long-lasting Graves disease. TCRdb re-called the multiplex PCR reads through MiXCR, storing one row per CDR3 protein. Among approximately 440,000 distinct CDR3 sequences listed, about 20% were seen once. The sequences come from peripheral blood mononuclear cells (PBMCs), collected when the disease was refractory, from a patient treated with antithyroid drugs. These receptors originate from a female donor with Graves disease. Both conserved end residues are part of each CDR3. Each record gives: D gene, clone size, V gene, J gene, CDR3 DNA, CDR3 protein. D genes are given only for firm matches. Size is omitted from some rows. Given values are once, few, many or a class for expanded clones.

D: TRBD1
size: .
V: TRBV5-1
J: TRBJ1-2
DNA: TGCGCCAGCAGCTTGACGGAGACAGGGGCTAACTATGGCTACACCTTC
CDR3: CASSLTETGANYGYTF

D: .
size: .
V: TRBV7-2
J: TRBJ1-2
DNA: TGTGCCAGCAGCCGGACAAGCCTTAACTATGGCTACACCTTC
CDR3: CASSRTSLNYGYTF

D: TRBD2
size: .
V: TRBV4-3
J: TRBJ2-7
DNA: TGCGCCAGCAGCCAAGATCCTCCTAGCGGGACGGCCGAGCAGTACTTC
CDR3: CASSQDPPSGTAEQYF

D: .
size: many
V: TRBV2
J: TRBJ1-1
DNA: TGTGCCAGCAGTACAGGGTCCACTGAAGCTTTCTTT
CDR3: CASSTGSTEAFF

D: .
size: few
V: TRBV6-2/TRBV6-3
J: TRBJ1-1
DNA: TGTGCCAGCACTTCATATCCCTGGAACACTGAAGCTTTCTTT
CDR3: CASTSYPWNTEAFF

D: .
size: few
V: TRBV20-1
J: TRBJ2-7
DNA: TGCAGTGCTAGCGGACCCAACTACGAGCAGTACTTC
CDR3: CSASGPNYEQYF

D: TRBD1
size: many
V: TRBV19
J: TRBJ2-7
DNA: TGTGCCAGCAGCATCGACAGGGGGCCCTACGAGCAGTACTTC
CDR3: CASSIDRGPYEQYF

D: .
size: .
V: TRBV29-1
J: TRBJ1-1
DNA: TGCAGCGTTGAATCGGTCGAACAGGGAGCCTCTGAAGCTTTCTTT
CDR3: CSVESVEQGASEAFF

D: TRBD2
size: few
V: TRBV29-1
J: TRBJ2-1
DNA: TGCAGCGTGGCTCCGGGGGGGTCCTACAATGAGCAGTTCTTC
CDR3: CSVAPGGSYNEQFF

D: TRBD2
size: .
V: TRBV20-1
J: TRBJ2-1
DNA: TGCAGTGCTAGATTCGGTAGCGGGAGGGTCAATGAGCAGTTCTTC
CDR3: CSARFGSGRVNEQFF

D: .
size: .
V: TRBV5-1
J: TRBJ2-6
DNA: TGCGCCAGCATTCGGGACCCCTCTGGGGCCAACGTCCTGACTTTC
CDR3: CASIRDPSGANVLTF

D: .
size: many
V: TRBV24-1
J: TRBJ1-3
DNA: TGTGCCACCAGTGATCCGACAAAGGGAAACACCATATATTTT
CDR3: CATSDPTKGNTIYF

D: .
size: .
V: TRBV6-1
J: TRBJ2-2
DNA: TGTGCCAGCAGTGCGGAAGGGTACACCGGGGAGCTGTTTTTT
CDR3: CASSAEGYTGELFF

D: TRBD1
size: .
V: TRBV19
J: TRBJ2-6
DNA: TGTGCCAGTATGCAGGGGGCGAGCTCTGGGGCCAACGTCCTGACTTTC
CDR3: CASMQGASSGANVLTF

D: .
size: few
V: TRBV18
J: TRBJ1-1
DNA: TGTGCCAGCACACAGGTTTCTGAAGCTTTCTTT
CDR3: CASTQVSEAFF

D: .
size: .
V: TRBV3-1
J: TRBJ2-2
DNA: TGTGCCAGCAGTAGGGGAGTCAGCACCGGGGAGCTGTTTTTT
CDR3: CASSRGVSTGELFF

D: .
size: few
V: TRBV10-3
J: TRBJ1-1
DNA: TGTGCCATCAGTGACCCTGGGGGGGGGGACACTGAAGCTTTCTTT
CDR3: CAISDPGGGDTEAFF

D: .
size: .
V: TRBV20-1
J: TRBJ1-3
DNA: TGCAGTGGAAAAGGGGATGGAAACACCATATATTTT
CDR3: CSGKGDGNTIYF

D: .
size: .
V: TRBV19
J: TRBJ2-7
DNA: TGTGCCAGTAGTATTGGCCAGGGGTTACACGAGCAGTACTTC
CDR3: CASSIGQGLHEQYF

D: TRBD2
size: .
V: TRBV20-1
J: TRBJ2-7
DNA: TGCAGTGCTGAGAGGCGGGAGCCCTACAAGCAGTACTTC
CDR3: CSAERREPYKQYF

D: TRBD2
size: .
V: TRBV6-1
J: TRBJ2-1
DNA: TGTGCCAGCAGTAGCACTAGCGGGGACGGCAATGAGCAGTTCTTC
CDR3: CASSSTSGDGNEQFF

D: TRBD2
size: many
V: TRBV12-3/TRBV12-4
J: TRBJ2-5
DNA: TGTGCCAGCAGCTTGGGCGGGAGAGGAGAGACCCAGTACTTC
CDR3: CASSLGGRGETQYF

D: TRBD1
size: many
V: TRBV2
J: TRBJ2-7
DNA: TGTGCCAGCGGGGGGACAGGGCCAACCTACGAGCAGTACTTC
CDR3: CASGGTGPTYEQYF

D: TRBD2
size: many
V: TRBV20-1
J: TRBJ2-2
DNA: TGCAGTGCTAGAGGATTACCGGGACTAGCGGGAGAGAAAGGCACCGGGGAGCTGTTTTTT
CDR3: CSARGLPGLAGEKGTGELFF

D: TRBD1
size: few
V: TRBV29-1
J: TRBJ2-3
DNA: TGCAGCGTTGTGGACAGGGGAGGCGAAGATACGCAGTATTTT
CDR3: CSVVDRGGEDTQYF

D: TRBD2
size: many
V: TRBV10-3
J: TRBJ2-7
DNA: TGTGCCTCAACTAGCGGGATCTCCTCCTACGAGCAGTACTTC
CDR3: CASTSGISSYEQYF

D: .
size: few
V: TRBV13
J: TRBJ2-7
DNA: TGTGCCAGCAGCTTCATGTCATACGAGCAGTACTTC
CDR3: CASSFMSYEQYF

D: .
size: .
V: TRBV27
J: TRBJ2-6
DNA: TGTGCCAGCAGCATTTCTCGCGGGGCCAACGTCCTGACTTTC
CDR3: CASSISRGANVLTF

D: TRBD2
size: .
V: TRBV20-1
J: TRBJ2-1
DNA: TGCAGTGCTAGAGATTTGCGGGAGGGCCTAGTAGTAAATGAGCAGTTCTTC
CDR3: CSARDLREGLVVNEQFF

D: .
size: few
V: TRBV15
J: TRBJ2-7
DNA: TGTGCCACCAGCAGAGTTATTGGGGGAAGCTCCTACGAGCAGTACTTC
CDR3: CATSRVIGGSSYEQYF

D: .
size: .
V: TRBV5-1
J: TRBJ1-4
DNA: TGCGCCAGCAGCGCAGGACTTCCGCCGGCGAATGAAAAACTGTTTTTT
CDR3: CASSAGLPPANEKLFF

D: .
size: .
V: TRBV6-1
J: TRBJ2-5
DNA: TGTGCCAGCACCCCCGGGCCTTCCGGCGTGACCCAGTACTTC
CDR3: CASTPGPSGVTQYF

D: .
size: few
V: TRBV7-2
J: TRBJ2-2
DNA: TGTGCCAGCAGCTCGGTAAACACCGGGGAGCTGTTTTTT
CDR3: CASSSVNTGELFF

D: TRBD2
size: many
V: TRBV2
J: TRBJ2-6
DNA: TGTGCCAGCAGTGGTGCTAGCGGGAGCTTTACTGGGGCCAACGTCCTGACTTTC
CDR3: CASSGASGSFTGANVLTF

D: TRBD1
size: many
V: TRBV6-5
J: TRBJ2-7
DNA: TGTGCCAGCAGTTACGGACAAACTGGGACAGGGAACTACGAGCAGTACTTC
CDR3: CASSYGQTGTGNYEQYF

D: TRBD2
size: many
V: TRBV2
J: TRBJ2-7
DNA: TGTGCCAGCAGTGACGGGGGACTACTCTACGAGCAGTACTTC
CDR3: CASSDGGLLYEQYF

D: .
size: .
V: TRBV18
J: TRBJ2-1
DNA: TGTGCCAGCTCCGATATGGGGTGGCGTAGGCAGTTCTTC
CDR3: CASSDMGWRRQFF

D: .
size: .
V: TRBV11-2
J: TRBJ2-3
DNA: TGTGCCAGCAGCTTAGGCCTAGAGGGAGATACGCAGTATTTT
CDR3: CASSLGLEGDTQYF

D: .
size: .
V: TRBV7-3
J: TRBJ1-3
DNA: TGTGCCAGCAGCCGCGACAGCACTCCCGGGAACACCATATATTTT
CDR3: CASSRDSTPGNTIYF

D: .
size: .
V: TRBV6-1
J: TRBJ2-6
DNA: TGTGCCACCAATCACCGGACAGCACCCTCCTCTGGGGCCAACGTCCTGACTTTC
CDR3: CATNHRTAPSSGANVLTF

D: .
size: .
V: TRBV19
J: TRBJ1-1
DNA: TGTGCCAGTACCGGGACACTCAACACTGAAGCTTTCTTT
CDR3: CASTGTLNTEAFF

D: .
size: many
V: TRBV6-1
J: TRBJ1-5
DNA: TGTGCCAGCAGTGAAGGCGGGGCAGGAGGACAGCCCCAGCATTTT
CDR3: CASSEGGAGGQPQHF

D: TRBD2
size: many
V: TRBV6-2/TRBV6-3
J: TRBJ2-7
DNA: TGTGCCAGCAGTTCCCGGACTAGCGGGCCGACTTACGAGCAGTACTTC
CDR3: CASSSRTSGPTYEQYF

D: TRBD2
size: many
V: TRBV2
J: TRBJ2-5
DNA: TGTGCCAGCTTGGGACTAGCGGGAGTAGAGACCCAGTACTTC
CDR3: CASLGLAGVETQYF

D: .
size: once
V: TRBV6-5
J: TRBJ2-7
DNA: TGTGCCAGCAGTTACTCGAAGGGGGTGGGTTCGGGCGAGCAGTACTTC
CDR3: CASSYSKGVGSGEQYF

D: .
size: many
V: TRBV29-1
J: TRBJ2-2
DNA: TGCAGCGTTAAACACGGAATCGCCGGGGAGCTGTTTTTT
CDR3: CSVKHGIAGELFF

D: .
size: .
V: TRBV7-2
J: TRBJ2-7
DNA: TGTGCCAGCAGCGCCTCCGGGACTCTGACCTACGAGCAGTACTTC
CDR3: CASSASGTLTYEQYF

D: .
size: .
V: TRBV7-9
J: TRBJ2-7
DNA: TGTGCCAGCAGCTTGCAAAGTGGCTACGAGCAGTACTTC
CDR3: CASSLQSGYEQYF

D: .
size: few
V: TRBV7-9
J: TRBJ1-1
DNA: TGTGCCAGTACCCCCGGGGCGAACACTGAAGCTTTCTTT
CDR3: CASTPGANTEAFF

D: .
size: many
V: TRBV2
J: TRBJ1-5
DNA: TGTGCCAGCAGCGACAGTGTGAATCAGCCCCAGCATTTT
CDR3: CASSDSVNQPQHF

D: .
size: few
V: TRBV6-2/TRBV6-3
J: TRBJ2-4
DNA: TGTGCCAGCAGTTACCCGACTGAGATAGCCAAAAACATTCAGTACTTC
CDR3: CASSYPTEIAKNIQYF

D: .
size: many
V: TRBV20-1
J: TRBJ1-1
DNA: TGCAGGGGTAGAGGGGGTGGGAACACTGAAGCTTTCTTT
CDR3: CRGRGGGNTEAFF

D: TRBD2
size: .
V: TRBV7-6
J: TRBJ2-2
DNA: TGTGCCAGCAGCCCCGGGAGCGGGAGGGCCCCAGCCGGGGAGCTGTTTTTT
CDR3: CASSPGSGRAPAGELFF